This record covers a single TCR beta chain. Its specificity is unknown. This specimen comes from a study of Graves' ophthalmopathy and Graves' hyperthyroidism. Clinicians made diagnoses from clinical symptoms, serum thyroxine, TRAb, thyroid ultrasound and orbital computed tomography. V lost 4 bases to trimming and J lost 11 bases; unmatched junction nucleotides: 16. CDR3 length equals 15 residues. CDR1 MGHDK and CDR2 SYGVNS come from the germline V gene. Study results and limitations: Distinction of ophthalmopathy from stable hyperthyroidism by a 13-signature model reached 85% to 90% sensitivity and about 80% specificity. The blood repertoire also included most expanded thyroid clonotypes above 0.001 frequency.

Amplification from RNA transcripts yielded the TCR beta CDR3 regions. An initial RT-PCR round employing HTBI primers preceded a second-round multiplex PCR. TCRdb fed the multiplex PCR reads into MiXCR, producing one record per CDR3 protein. Of over a million distinct CDR3 sequences in the sample, less than 45% are singletons; the top ten hold roughly 11%. This sequence originates from an adult man with Graves' hyperthyroidism. This chain joins TRBV25-1 and TRBJ2-5; 7 bases fit TRBD1. The sample taken for sequencing was peripheral blood or thyroid tissue (not recorded which). Here the CDR3 DNA reads TGTGCCAGCAGTGTCAGACAGGGTTATATTAGTGAGCAGTACTTC. Translation gives CASSVRQGYISEQYF.